Below are 22 T cell receptor beta chains sequenced from a single sample in a study of CD8+ T cells in alopecia areata (dated by TCRdb to the late 2010s). Library method: the immunoSEQ multiplex PCR assay. RNA was extracted from all samples and reverse transcribed into cDNA, which served as template for TCR sequencing. TCRdb mirrors the immuneACCESS table, restricted to in-frame sequences. Some clones are absent from its copies; in checked studies, under half trace to an unresolved V gene, and the reason for the others is unknown. The sample yields around 160,000 clones; over 70% were counted once. The ten largest clones add up to roughly 16% of the sample. The sample's time point label, decoded: baseline before oral tofacitinib. Sequencing used CD8+ T cells sorted from blood, obtained at week 0. These TCRs come from a human donor with alopecia areata.

The chain combines TRBV6-5 with TRBJ2-7, with 7 positions matching TRBD1. Germline assignment: CDR1 MNHEY and CDR2 SVGAGI. CDR3 length: 13 amino acids. Trimming removed 4 bases from V and 3 bases from J; junction bases left unmatched: 3. CDR3 loop: CASSSGGFYEQYF. The CDR3 nucleotides read TGTGCCAGCAGTTCAGGGGGATTCTACGAGCAGTACTTC.

The chain recombines TRBV4-1 with TRBJ2-1; 7 bases line up with TRBD1. V shed 4 bases and J 10 bases; nucleotides not matched to a gene: 4. Per the germline V gene, CDR1 is MGHRA and CDR2 is YSYEKL. The CDR3 runs to 12 residues. CDR3 in amino acids: CASSRQGWEQFF. The CDR3 region has the DNA TGCGCCAGCAGCCGACAGGGTTGGGAGCAGTTCTTC.

This clone has more than one count but fewer than ten. J is TRBJ2-2 and V is TRBV7-6; 8 positions match TRBD2. Germline V gene data show CDR1 as SGHVS and CDR2 as FNYEAQ. J gave up 0 bases and V 5 bases, and 5 bases lay outside the gene matches. This CDR3 comprises 16 residues. CDR3 region: CASSLTSGSNTGELFF. DNA of the CDR3: TGTGCCAGCAGCCTAACTAGCGGCTCGAACACCGGGGAGCTGTTTTTT.

The chain combines TRBV6-4 with TRBJ2-3; 11 bases agree with TRBD2. V gave up 5 bases and J gave up 10 bases; unmatched junction bases: 11. The germline V gene has CDR1 MRHNA and CDR2 SNTAGT. CDR3 size: 15 residues. CDR3 amino acids: CASSPGTSGADAQYF. The CDR3 DNA reads TGTGCCAGCAGTCCCGGGACTAGCGGCGCCGACGCGCAGTATTTT.

The V call is TRBV4-1, the J call TRBJ2-2; D perhaps matches TRBD1 (6 bases). Trimming removed 1 base at V and 1 base at J, with 16 bases between. Germline CDR1 and CDR2: MGHRA and YSYEKL. The CDR3 loop spans 18 amino acids. CDR3 bases: TGCGCCAGCAGCCAAGCGCCCCCAGGGGACCTGAACACCGGGGAGCTGTTTTTT. Translating it yields CASSQAPPGDLNTGELFF.

This clone is judged hyperexpanded. The rearrangement links TRBV10-3 to TRBJ2-7; D is undetermined. V lost 3 bases and J 3 bases, leaving 12 bases between the germline ends. CDR1 and CDR2 (germline): ENHRY, SYGVKD. The CDR3 extends over 14 amino acids. The CDR3 coding sequence is TGTGCCATCAGTGACAGCCAGAAAAACTACGAGCAGTACTTC. This translates into CAISDSQKNYEQYF.

The rearrangement links TRBV4-1 to TRBJ2-5; TRBD2 matches 8 bases. The J call may be mistaken, given a closer DNA end match to TRBJ2-7. The CDR3 is 16 amino acids. Germline V gives CDR1 MGHRA, CDR2 YSYEKL. CDR3 in DNA: TGCGCCAGCAGCCAAGATGGGTCGGGGGGGTCCTACGAGCAGTACTTC. This sequence encodes CASSQDGSGGSYEQYF.

The chain has TRBV7-8 and TRBJ2-7; TRBD2 matches at 10 bases. Germline CDR1 reads SGHVS; CDR2 reads FQNEAQ. The CDR3 is 16 amino acids. V gave up 4 bases and J gave up 2 bases; unmatched junction bases: 8. CDR3 sequence (DNA): TGTGCCAGCAGCTCCACTAGCGGGGACCCTCCCTACGAGCAGTACTTC. Its translation is CASSSTSGDPPYEQYF.

The chain employs TRBV27 and TRBJ1-1; D gene uncertain. Germline V lookup: CDR1 MNHEY, CDR2 SMNVEV (reference sequence). The CDR3 consists of 14 residues. V lost 5 bases to trimming and J lost 4 bases, with 14 bases between them. Written as DNA, the CDR3 is TGTGCCAGCAGTAACAGTGGAGAGTCCACTGAAGCTTTCTTT. Residues: CASSNSGESTEAFF.

J is TRBJ2-1 and V is TRBV6-6; maybe TRBD1 (6 bases). CDR1 MNHNY and CDR2 SVGAGI come from the germline V gene (reference sequence). There are 13 residues in the CDR3. V shed 6 bases and J shed 2 bases, with 8 bases lying between them. The CDR3 region is CASSGTTYNEQFF. The CDR3 nucleotides are TGTGCCAGCAGCGGGACAACCTACAATGAGCAGTTCTTC.

V is TRBV5-1 and J is TRBJ2-7; 8 nucleotides align to TRBD1. CDR3 size: 16 residues. The germline V gene encodes CDR1 SGHRS and CDR2 YFSETQ. J was trimmed by 4 bases and V by 0 bases; bases with no gene match: 9. CDR3: CASSLAGTGGSYEQYF. The CDR3, as DNA: TGCGCCAGCAGCTTGGCCGGCACAGGGGGGTCTTACGAGCAGTACTTC. Full variable domain (outside the CDR3, taken from reference TRBV5-1 and TRBJ2-7): KAGVTQTPRYLIKTRGQQVTLSCSPISGHRSVSWYQQTPGQGLQFLFEYFSETQRNKGNFPGRFSGRQFSNSRSEMNVSTLELGDSALYLCASSLAGTGGSYEQYFGPGTRLTVT.

The chain has TRBV14 and TRBJ2-1; D is undetermined. Trimming stripped 0 bases from V and 0 bases from J, with 12 bases between. Germline V gene sequence: CDR1 SGHDN, CDR2 FVKESK. The CDR3 length is 17 residues. DNA for the CDR3: TGTGCCAGCAGCCAAGATCTAAGGGTCTCCTCCTACAATGAGCAGTTCTTC. Amino acids: CASSQDLRVSSYNEQFF.

V is TRBV4-1 and J is TRBJ2-1; TRBD2 matches at 14 bases. The trim removed 1 base at V and 7 bases at J, leaving 0 bases unmatched. The CDR3 has 15 residues. Germline V lookup: CDR1 MGHRA, CDR2 YSYEKL. CDR3 in amino acids: CASSQGLAGGNEQFF. The CDR3 coding sequence is TGCGCCAGCAGCCAAGGACTAGCGGGAGGGAATGAGCAGTTCTTC.

V is TRBV11-3 and J is TRBJ2-2, with unresolved D. The CDR3 is made up of 13 amino acids. Trimming removed 2 bases from V and 6 bases from J, with 7 bases in between. CDR1 and CDR2 (germline): SGHNT, YENEEA. In DNA form, the CDR3 reads TGTGCCAGCAGCTTATCGGCAGCCGGGGAGCTGTTTTTT. Protein product: CASSLSAAGELFF.

The chain joins TRBV29-1 to TRBJ2-5; 9 bases align to TRBD1. TRBJ2-7 matches the DNA end more closely, so the J call is doubtful. Germline loops: CDR1 SQVTM, CDR2 ANQGSEA. This CDR3 has 13 amino acids. The CDR3 loop is CSVSGQGSYEQYF. CDR3 bases: TGCAGCGTTTCGGGACAGGGTTCCTACGAGCAGTACTTC.

This chain connects TRBV27 to TRBJ2-7, with 7 bases that match TRBD1. The length of the CDR3 is 16 residues. The germline V gene encodes CDR1 MNHEY and CDR2 SMNVEV (reference sequence). V lost 6 bases and J lost 3; bases outside the gene matches: 14. The CDR3 here is CASRRQGLDGFYEQYF. CDR3 DNA: TGTGCCAGCAGACGACAGGGATTAGACGGGTTCTACGAGCAGTACTTC.

This chain joins TRBV4-1 and TRBJ2-3, with 7 bases matching TRBD2. The CDR3 is made up of 18 amino acids. CDR1 is MGHRA, CDR2 YSYEKL, per germline. V was clipped by 0 bases and J by 0 bases; unmatched bases: 9. The CDR3 is CASSQDWGGTVSTDTQYF. CDR3 nucleotide sequence: TGCGCCAGCAGCCAAGATTGGGGGGGGACCGTTAGCACAGATACGCAGTATTTT.

The chain combines TRBV7-9 with TRBJ1-2; a weak D match, TRBD1 (6 bases). Per germline, CDR1 SEHNR and CDR2 FQNEAQ (reference sequence). This CDR3 spans 13 amino acids. Trimming took off 4 bases at V and 6 bases at J, with 12 bases between the two ends. The CDR3 sequence is CASSYPTGNGYTF. The DNA for the CDR3 is TGTGCCAGCAGCTACCCGACAGGAAATGGCTACACCTTC.

The V and J genes are TRBV6-6 and TRBJ1-1, with D tentatively TRBD1 (5 bases). The germline V and J ends were trimmed by 2 bases and 5 bases, with 15 bases remaining between them. The germline V gene has CDR1 MNHNY and CDR2 SVGAGI (reference sequence). CDR3 length: 15 residues. The DNA for the CDR3 is TGTGCCAGCAGTTACCCCAGGGATGGTAATACTGAAGCTTTCTTT. Its translation is CASSYPRDGNTEAFF.

This chain joins TRBV27 and TRBJ1-1; D might be TRBD1 (5 bases). Trimming pared 6 bases from V and 5 bases from J, leaving 13 bases between. The CDR3 has 13 amino acids. Looked up from germline, CDR1 is MNHEY and CDR2 is SMNVEV (reference sequence). The DNA for the CDR3 is TGTGCCAGCAGGCTACAGGTTAATACTGAAGCTTTCTTT. It is translated as CASRLQVNTEAFF.

The V and J genes are TRBV6-6 and TRBJ1-5; unclear D gene. Germline V lookup: CDR1 MNHNY, CDR2 SVGAGI (reference sequence). The CDR3 totals 14 residues. Trimming removed 7 bases at V and 1 base at J, with 11 bases between. The CDR3 DNA reads TGTGCCAGCACCCCCGGCAGCAGCAATCAGCCCCAGCATTTT. Its protein is CASTPGSSNQPQHF.

The chain is built from TRBV30 and TRBJ2-2; TRBD2 might be the D (5 bases). The CDR3 sequence is 13 residues long. Per the germline V gene, CDR1 is GTSNPN and CDR2 is SVGIG (reference sequence). V lost 4 bases, J lost 3 bases, and 9 bases lay in between. The CDR3 DNA sequence: TGTGCCTGGACCACTAGAGACACCGGGGAGCTGTTTTTT. Its translation: CAWTTRDTGELFF.